The rows below give T cell receptor beta chains drawn from one sample of a study of T cell responses to AZD1222 COVID-19 vaccine. Clones were sequenced by immunoSEQ multiplex PCR, and TCRdb holds only the in-frame ones, with some missing. The sample has more than 65,000 clones, approximately 87% seen once. Specimen: peripheral blood, collected 28 days after the second AZD1222 dose. The receptors were sampled from an adult who received the AZD1222 COVID-19 vaccine. Both conserved end residues are part of each CDR3. The D gene is left open where the match is weak. Not every row has a clone size; where given, it reads once, few, many or a size class.

clone size	V gene	J gene	D gene	CDR3 protein	CDR3 DNA
.	TRBV19	TRBJ2-7	TRBD2	CASSRTALAGGYEQYF	TGTGCCAGTAGTAGGACGGCACTAGCGGGAGGTTACGAGCAGTACTTC
once	TRBV5-6	TRBJ1-6	.	CASSSGKNNSPLHF	TGTGCCAGCAGCTCCGGGAAAAATAATTCACCCCTCCACTTT
few	TRBV3-1/TRBV3-2	TRBJ2-2	TRBD1	CASSQTGTGGSGELFF	TGTGCCAGCAGCCAGACCGGGACAGGGGGCTCCGGGGAGCTGTTTTTT
.	TRBV12-2	TRBJ2-7	.	CASRLLSRGGLVKQYF	TGTGCAAGTCGCCTGCTCTCGCGGGGGGGCTTAGTCAAGCAGTACTTC
.	TRBV7-8	TRBJ1-5	.	CASSPRVSGLQPQHF	TGTGCCAGCAGCCCCCGGGTCAGCGGTCTCCAGCCCCAGCATTTT
once	TRBV6-6	TRBJ1-2	.	CASSSPNYGYTF	TGTGCCAGCAGTTCCCCCAACTATGGCTACACCTTC
.	TRBV7-8	TRBJ1-4	.	CASSLHPGTSNEKLFF	TGTGCCAGCAGCTTGCACCCGGGGACAAGTAATGAAAAACTGTTTTTT
.	TRBV7-3	TRBJ1-2	TRBD1	CASSKTGGADYGYTF	TGTGCCAGCAGCAAGACAGGGGGCGCTGACTATGGCTACACCTTC
.	TRBV9	TRBJ2-6	.	CASSAQGTGANVLTF	TGTGCCAGCAGCGCACAGGGTACTGGGGCCAACGTCCTGACTTTC
.	TRBV3-1/TRBV3-2	TRBJ2-1	TRBD2	CASSQGTLAGGRYNEQFF	TGTGCCAGCAGCCAAGGTACCCTAGCGGGAGGAAGATACAATGAGCAGTTCTTC
.	TRBV11-3	TRBJ1-4	.	CASSLRDEKLFF	TGTGCCAGCAGCTTGCGAGATGAAAAACTGTTTTTT
.	TRBV15	TRBJ1-1	.	CATSRGGGVFEAFF	TGTGCCACCAGCAGAGGAGGCGGGGTGTTTGAAGCTTTCTTT
.	TRBV21-1	TRBJ2-1	.	CASSKKGADMVVVF	TGTGCCAGCAGCAAAAAGGGGGCGGATATGGTAGTCGTCTTC
.	TRBV15	TRBJ2-1	.	CATQGYGEINEQFF	TGTGCCACCCAGGGTTACGGGGAAATCAATGAGCAGTTCTTC
.	TRBV29-1	TRBJ2-1	TRBD1	CSVRGNRGLDEQFF	TGCAGCGTTAGGGGCAACAGGGGGTTGGATGAGCAGTTCTTC
.	TRBV3-1/TRBV3-2	TRBJ2-3	TRBD2	CASSQGLAGSPTQYF	TGTGCCAGCAGCCAAGGACTAGCGGGATCCCCTACGCAGTATTTT
few	TRBV7-6	TRBJ2-3	TRBD2	CASSLAIVAGARGDTQYF	TGTGCCAGCAGCTTAGCGATAGTAGCGGGGGCCCGGGGGGATACGCAGTATTTT
many	TRBV5-1	TRBJ2-7	TRBD1	CASSDSWDSTYEQYF	TGCGCCAGCAGCGACTCTTGGGACAGTACCTACGAGCAGTACTTC
.	TRBV5-1	TRBJ2-2	.	CASSLPLDTGELFF	TGCGCCAGCAGCTTGCCTCTCGACACCGGGGAGCTGTTTTTT
.	TRBV7-9	TRBJ1-2	.	CASSLGGGFLDYGYTF	TGTGCCAGCAGCTTAGGTGGAGGGTTTTTGGACTATGGCTACACCTTC
.	TRBV7-9	TRBJ2-3	.	CASSLQSTDTQYF	TGTGCCAGCAGCTTACAGTCCACAGATACGCAGTATTTT
.	TRBV15	TRBJ2-2	.	CATSRVYGELFF	TGTGCCACCAGCAGAGTGTATGGGGAGCTGTTTTTT
.	TRBV4-1	TRBJ1-2	.	CASSLALGEGYTF	TGCGCCAGCAGCCTTGCCCTTGGGGAGGGCTACACCTTC
.	TRBV7-9	TRBJ1-1	.	CASSLGQTTEAFF	TGTGCCAGCAGCTTAGGGCAGACTACTGAAGCTTTCTTT
.	TRBV2	TRBJ2-2	TRBD1	CASKGQGSTGELFF	TGTGCCAGCAAGGGACAGGGGTCCACCGGGGAGCTGTTTTTT
.	TRBV2	TRBJ2-3	.	CASRYRLPQEDTQYF	TGTGCCAGCAGGTACCGCCTACCTCAGGAAGATACGCAGTATTTT
once	TRBV3-1/TRBV3-2	TRBJ1-1	.	CASSPHLAQVEAFF	TGTGCCAGCAGCCCCCACCTGGCCCAGGTTGAAGCTTTCTTT
.	TRBV10-2	TRBJ2-2	TRBD2	CASHGTSGHTGELFF	TGCGCCAGCCACGGGACTAGCGGCCACACCGGGGAGCTGTTTTTT
.	TRBV10-3	TRBJ2-7	.	CATRTDSSYEQYF	TGTGCCACCCGGACAGATAGCTCCTACGAGCAGTACTTC
.	TRBV27	TRBJ2-1	.	CASSLWGDANEQFF	TGTGCCAGCAGTTTGTGGGGAGATGCGAATGAGCAGTTCTTC
.	TRBV10-1	TRBJ2-7	TRBD1	CASSAAGGWKYF	TGCGCCAGCAGTGCGGCAGGGGGTTGGAAGTACTTC
few	TRBV10-3	TRBJ2-3	.	CAIRDEGDTQYF	TGTGCCATCAGAGACGAGGGAGATACGCAGTATTTT
.	TRBV4-2	TRBJ1-4	.	CASSQDWGADEKLFF	TGTGCCAGCAGCCAAGATTGGGGGGCGGATGAAAAACTGTTTTTT
.	TRBV7-2	TRBJ2-1	TRBD2	CASSLRLGTSGLNEQFF	TGTGCCAGCAGCTTACGCCTAGGGACTAGCGGCTTAAATGAGCAGTTCTTC
once	TRBV6-5	TRBJ1-1	.	CASTTAGAGKTEAFF	TGTGCCAGCACCACAGCGGGGGCAGGAAAGACTGAAGCTTTCTTT
.	TRBV9	TRBJ1-2	.	CASSVAGGDYGYTF	TGTGCCAGCAGCGTAGCGGGGGGCGACTATGGCTACACCTTC
.	TRBV3-1/TRBV3-2	TRBJ1-5	.	CASSQDTRGNQPQHF	TGTGCCAGCAGCCAAGATACCAGGGGCAATCAGCCCCAGCATTTT
medium-sized	TRBV11-2	TRBJ1-4	TRBD1	CASSLEQGAFNEKLFF	TGTGCCAGCAGCTTAGAACAGGGGGCTTTTAATGAAAAACTGTTTTTT
.	TRBV5-1	TRBJ2-1	.	CASSFPTGGAYNEQFF	TGCGCCAGCAGCTTCCCTACGGGGGGCGCCTACAATGAGCAGTTCTTC
.	TRBV5-8	TRBJ1-1	TRBD1	CASRSQGARRTEAFF	TGTGCCAGCAGATCCCAGGGGGCGCGCAGGACTGAAGCTTTCTTT
few	TRBV6-5	TRBJ2-1	TRBD2	CASSFRREGSHEQFF	TGTGCCAGCAGTTTTCGGCGGGAGGGGTCCCATGAGCAGTTCTTC
.	TRBV29-1	TRBJ2-4	TRBD1	CSVQGDGIQYF	TGCAGCGTACAGGGGGACGGCATTCAGTACTTC
few	TRBV11-3	TRBJ2-7	.	CASSSRGAYEQYF	TGTGCCAGCAGCTCTAGGGGCGCCTACGAGCAGTACTTC
.	TRBV5-6	TRBJ1-1	TRBD1	CASSWDRGLMNTEAFF	TGTGCCAGCAGTTGGGACAGGGGGCTAATGAACACTGAAGCTTTCTTT
once	TRBV7-2	TRBJ1-2	TRBD1	CASSVGQGAFYGYTF	TGTGCCAGCAGCGTGGGACAGGGGGCGTTCTATGGCTACACCTTC
.	TRBV6-2/TRBV6-3	TRBJ2-5	TRBD1	CASSSGGLETQYF	TGTGCCAGCAGTTCAGGGGGCTTGGAGACCCAGTACTTC
.	TRBV5-1	TRBJ1-2	.	CASSSRASGDGYTF	TGCGCCAGCAGCTCCCGGGCTTCTGGTGATGGCTACACCTTC
.	TRBV5-4	TRBJ2-7	TRBD1	CASSRQGAGEWQYF	TGTGCCAGCAGCCGACAGGGGGCGGGGGAATGGCAGTACTTC
.	TRBV27	TRBJ2-7	.	CASSTPLLLSYEQYF	TGTGCCAGCAGTACGCCTTTGTTGCTCTCCTACGAGCAGTACTTC
.	TRBV10-3	TRBJ1-5	.	CAISDTRNSNQPQHF	TGTGCCATCAGTGATACTCGGAATAGCAATCAGCCCCAGCATTTT